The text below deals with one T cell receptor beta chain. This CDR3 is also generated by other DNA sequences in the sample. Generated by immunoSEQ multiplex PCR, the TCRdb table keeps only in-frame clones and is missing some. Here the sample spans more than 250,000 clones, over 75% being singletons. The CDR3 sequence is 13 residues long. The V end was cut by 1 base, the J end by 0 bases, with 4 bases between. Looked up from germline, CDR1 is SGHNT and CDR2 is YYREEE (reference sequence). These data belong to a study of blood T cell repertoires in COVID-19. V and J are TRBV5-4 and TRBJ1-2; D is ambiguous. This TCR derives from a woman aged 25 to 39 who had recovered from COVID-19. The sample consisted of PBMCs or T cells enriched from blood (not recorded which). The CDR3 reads CASSLTANYGYTF. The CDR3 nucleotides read TGTGCCAGCAGCTTGACAGCTAACTATGGCTACACCTTC.